The 5 T cell receptor beta chains in this list originate from one sample, sequenced in a study of blood T cell repertoires in COVID-19. Sequencing was performed with immunoSEQ multiplex PCR; in TCRdb, only in-frame clones are kept and a portion is missing. The data contain under 25,000 clones, roughly 76% of them singletons. The sample comprised peripheral blood. All receptors come from a woman over 75 with acute or convalescent COVID-19.

The V call is TRBV5-1, the J call TRBJ2-1, with D possibly TRBD2 on 5 matching bases. The CDR3 extends over 14 amino acids. Germline V gene lookup returns CDR1 SGHRS and CDR2 YFSETQ. V lost 1 base and J lost 5, with 10 bases in between. CDR3 region: CASSLREWDNEQFF. The CDR3 bases are TGCGCCAGCAGCTTGAGGGAGTGGGACAATGAGCAGTTCTTC.

The V and J genes are TRBV2 and TRBJ1-2, with D possibly being TRBD1 (5 bases). Looked up from germline, CDR1 is SNHLY and CDR2 is FYNNEI. V lost 6 bases and J 2 bases, leaving 16 bases between the germline ends. This CDR3 is 15 amino acids long. The CDR3 sequence is CASRGEEGMNYGYTF. In DNA, the CDR3 is TGTGCCAGCAGGGGGGAGGAGGGTATGAACTATGGCTACACCTTC.

The chain combines TRBV18 with TRBJ1-5; D perhaps matches TRBD1 (6 bases). This CDR3 has 13 amino acids. CDR1 is KGHSH, CDR2 LQKENI, per germline. The V end was cut by 3 bases, the J end by 5 bases, with 8 bases between. CDR3 protein: CASSPYRDQPQHF. The DNA for the CDR3 is TGTGCCAGCTCACCTTACAGGGATCAGCCCCAGCATTTT.

This clone was detected a few times. This rearrangement joins TRBV5-6 to TRBJ2-1, with 7 bases that match TRBD2. V was clipped by 0 bases and J by 8 bases; unmatched bases: 11. Germline values: CDR1 SGHDT, CDR2 YYEEEE. The CDR3 has 16 amino acids. This chain's CDR3 is CASSLGPAGLRYEQFF. CDR3 DNA: TGTGCCAGCAGCTTGGGACCAGCGGGGCTTAGGTATGAGCAGTTCTTC.

This clone was observed a few times. The CDR3 nucleotides read TGTGCCAGCAGCTTGACGGCGGGACCATACACTGAAGCTTTCTTT. Translating it yields CASSLTAGPYTEAFF. The V call is TRBV7-2, the J call TRBJ1-1, with a tentative D call TRBD1 (5 bases). The ends were cut back, 3 bases at V and 3 bases at J, with 14 bases in the middle. There are 15 residues in the CDR3. Looked up from germline, CDR1 is SGHTA and CDR2 is FQGNSA.